The 24 T cell receptor beta chains below come from one sample, sequenced in a study of shared clonotypes between healthy human individuals. Clones were sequenced by immunoSEQ multiplex PCR, and TCRdb holds only the in-frame ones, with some missing. The sample lists about half a million clones, approximately 84% occurring once. Sequencing input: PBMCs. The receptors shown here come from a woman aged 40 to 50 in good health. Some clones in this sample may be carry-over from other donors' samples.

The chain is built from TRBV19 and TRBJ2-2, with D possibly being TRBD1 or TRBD2 (6 bases each). With 4 bases removed from V and 0 bases from J, the gap between germline ends came to 12 bases. Per the germline V gene, CDR1 is LNHDA and CDR2 is SQIVND (reference sequence). The CDR3 consists of 16 residues. The CDR3 reads CASSRPGGSNTGELFF. In DNA, the CDR3 is TGTGCCAGTAGTAGGCCCGGGGGCTCGAACACCGGGGAGCTGTTTTTT.

The chain recombines TRBV13 with TRBJ2-4; 11 nucleotides align to TRBD2. The CDR3 spans 14 residues. V was clipped by 6 bases and J by 3 bases; unmatched bases: 1. CDR1 is PRHDT, CDR2 FYEKMQ, per germline (reference sequence). The CDR3 is CASSLAGGKNIQYF. DNA of the CDR3: TGTGCCAGCAGTCTAGCGGGAGGCAAAAACATTCAGTACTTC.

This clone was seen repeatedly, ten times or more. The chain couples TRBV5-8 to TRBJ2-7; D gene unclear. The V end lost 2 bases, the J end lost 0 bases, and 9 bases lay between the germline ends. The CDR3 consists of 14 residues. Germline CDR1 and CDR2: SGHTS and YDEGEE. This CDR3 reads CASSLQQHSYEQYF. The CDR3 nucleotides read TGTGCCAGCAGCTTACAACAGCACTCCTACGAGCAGTACTTC.

The V gene is TRBV10-3, the J gene TRBJ2-2; D may be TRBD2 (6 bases). The CDR3 has 14 amino acids. CDR1 and CDR2 (germline): ENHRY, SYGVKD. V was cut by 7 bases and J by 0 bases, with 9 bases left in between. The CDR3 nucleotides are TGTGCCATCACGCGGGAAACGAACACCGGGGAGCTGTTTTTT. Amino acids: CAITRETNTGELFF.

V gene TRBV2 combines with J gene TRBJ1-2, with 11 bases matching TRBD1. The CDR3 totals 14 residues. The V and J ends lost 6 bases and 4 bases, in that order; junction bases with no gene match: 4. CDR1 SNHLY and CDR2 FYNNEI come from the germline V gene. Here the CDR3 DNA reads TGTGCCAGCAGAGGACAGGGGGCGATCTATGGCTACACCTTC. Amino acids: CASRGQGAIYGYTF.

The chain couples TRBV5-4 to TRBJ1-1; a possible D gene is TRBD1 (6 bases). Trimming shortened V by 2 bases and J by 2 bases, and 10 bases separated the two germline ends. The CDR3 totals 14 residues. Germline CDR1 is SGHNT and CDR2 is YYREEE (reference sequence). CDR3 in amino acids: CASSFRGGNTEAFF. CDR3 coding DNA: TGTGCCAGCAGCTTCAGGGGAGGTAACACTGAAGCTTTCTTT.

Note on this clone: A far larger clone differs by one base, so this is likely a read error. Other DNA sequences in the sample encode the same CDR3. The rearrangement uses TRBV7-9 and TRBJ2-5; 13 nucleotides line up with TRBD2. With V trimmed by 5 bases and J by 5 bases, 11 bases remained unmatched. The germline V gene encodes CDR1 SEHNR and CDR2 FQNEAQ (reference sequence). The CDR3 has 17 residues. The CDR3, as DNA: TGTGCCAGCAGCCATAGGACTAGCGGGAGACTCGGGGAGACCCAGTACTTC. Translation gives CASSHRTSGRLGETQYF. The entire variable domain, with the rest obtained from reference TRBV7-9 and TRBJ2-5, is as follows: DTGVSQNPRHKITKRGQNVTFRCDPISEHNRLYWYRQTLGQGPEFLTYFQNEAQLEKSRLLSDRFSAERPKGSFSTLEIQRTEQGDSAMYLCASSHRTSGRLGETQYFGPGTRLLVL.

V usage is TRBV2 and J usage is TRBJ2-5; perhaps TRBD2 as D (5 bases). This CDR3 comprises 13 residues. Germline V gene data show CDR1 as SNHLY and CDR2 as FYNNEI. Trimming took off 6 bases at V and 1 base at J, with 9 bases between the two ends. CDR3 region: CASRLGVQETQYF. The DNA for the CDR3 is TGTGCCAGCAGATTGGGAGTCCAAGAGACCCAGTACTTC.

The J gene is TRBJ2-5, the V gene TRBV18; D ambiguous. CDR3 length: 13 residues. The V gene's germline CDR1 is KGHSH and CDR2 LQKENI. Trimming took 0 bases from V and 4 from J, leaving 6 bases between them. The DNA for the CDR3 is TGTGCCAGCTCACCACCGTCAGCAGAGACCCAGTACTTC. It encodes CASSPPSAETQYF.

V and J are TRBV7-9 and TRBJ2-7; D possibly corresponds to TRBD1 (7 bases). The CDR3 contains 14 residues. Trimming removed 6 bases at V and 0 bases at J, with 12 bases between. The germline V gene encodes CDR1 SEHNR and CDR2 FQNEAQ (reference sequence). CDR3 DNA sequence: TGTGCCAGCAGGGAGGGACAGATCTCCTACGAGCAGTACTTC. This translates into CASREGQISYEQYF.

This chain uses TRBV18 with TRBJ2-5; TRBD1 or TRBD2 may be the D gene (5 bases each). The CDR3 extends over 16 amino acids. Looked up from germline, CDR1 is KGHSH and CDR2 is LQKENI. V was clipped by 3 bases and J by 1 base, with 15 bases between them. The CDR3: CASSPGDRRPQETQYF. The CDR3 coding sequence is TGTGCCAGCTCACCCGGGGACCGACGTCCCCAAGAGACCCAGTACTTC.

Concerning this clone: Mismatch with germline at one junction end may stem from a read error. Other DNA sequences of this sample code for an identical CDR3. The genes are TRBV28 and TRBJ1-5; no firm D call. CDR1 and CDR2 from the germline V gene are MDHEN and SYDVKM. The CDR3 runs 14 residues. CDR3 loop: CASSSRLFNQPQHF. The CDR3 DNA sequence: TGCGCCAGCAGTTCCCGACTCTTCAATCAGCCCCAGCATTTT.

As concerns this clone: One base separates it from a far larger clone, so it is likely a read error. The same CDR3 also results from other DNA sequences found in this sample. The V call is TRBV7-9, the J call TRBJ2-4, with D possibly being TRBD1 (5 bases). The CDR3 length is 16 residues. Germline V CDR1 and CDR2: SEHNR, FQNEAQ (reference sequence). The CDR3 spells CASSLGAGLAKNIQYF. The CDR3 DNA is TGTGCTAGCAGCTTAGGGGCAGGGCTAGCCAAAAACATTCAGTACTTC.

The chain joins TRBV19 to TRBJ1-5; 8 bases line up with TRBD1. Unmatched junction bases numbered 11, after V lost 9 bases and J lost 7 bases. The CDR3 loop spans 14 amino acids. Germline V CDR1 and CDR2: LNHDA, SQIVND (reference sequence). The CDR3 is CASSQGADRQPQHF. CDR3 coding DNA: TGTGCCAGCTCCCAGGGGGCAGACAGACAGCCCCAGCATTTT. Full variable domain (rest looked up from reference TRBV19 and TRBJ1-5): DGGITQSPKYLFRKEGQNVTLSCEQNLNHDAMYWYRQDPGQGLRLIYYSQIVNDFQKGDIAEGYSVSREKKESFPLTVTSAQKNPTAFYLCASSQGADRQPQHFGDGTRLSIL.

As concerns this clone: A far larger clone is one base from this, pointing to a likely read error. This chain connects TRBV11-2 to TRBJ2-2; D is unclear. CDR1 SGHAT and CDR2 FQNNGV come from the germline V gene. The CDR3 sequence is 14 residues long. The CDR3 DNA sequence: TGTGCCAGCATCTTAGATAGGGCCACCGGGGAGCTGTTTTTT. Protein: CASILDRATGELFF.

This rearrangement joins TRBV7-9 to TRBJ1-2, with a weak D call TRBD1 (5 bases). This CDR3 region has 14 residues. The germline V and J ends were trimmed by 5 bases and 0 bases, with 10 bases remaining between them. Germline CDR1 is SEHNR and CDR2 is FQNEAQ (reference sequence). The DNA for the CDR3 is TGTGCCAGCAGCATCAGGACAACTAACTATGGCTACACCTTC. Translated, it gives CASSIRTTNYGYTF.

V is TRBV2 and J is TRBJ2-2, with 14 nucleotides matching TRBD2. V lost 6 bases, J lost 4 bases, and 1 base stayed unmatched. This CDR3 is built from 15 residues. Germline CDR1 is SNHLY and CDR2 is FYNNEI. CDR3 sequence: CASSGLAGGTGELFF. The CDR3 DNA sequence: TGTGCCAGCAGCGGACTAGCGGGAGGCACCGGGGAGCTGTTTTTT.

V usage is TRBV5-4 and J usage is TRBJ1-1, with 8 bases fitting TRBD1. Trimming cost V 4 bases and J 6 bases; bases outside gene matches: 5. The CDR3 is made up of 13 amino acids. Germline CDR1 SGHNT, CDR2 YYREEE (reference sequence). CDR3 in DNA: TGTGCCAGCAGCCCCACAGGGGGGGCTGAAGCTTTCTTT. As protein: CASSPTGGAEAFF.

This chain joins TRBV29-1 and TRBJ2-5, with 12 bases aligning to TRBD2. The CDR3 contains 15 residues. V was pared by 7 bases and J by 1 base, with 7 bases of the junction left unmatched. CDR1 and CDR2 (germline): SQVTM, ANQGSEA. CDR3 sequence reads: CSALTSGRAQETQYF. CDR3 DNA: TGCAGCGCCCTGACTAGCGGGAGAGCCCAAGAGACCCAGTACTTC.

This clone turned up a few times. The identical CDR3 is also encoded by other nucleotide sequences in the sample. V and J are TRBV12-5 and TRBJ2-5, with D perhaps matching TRBD2 (6 bases). Germline CDR1 reads LGHNT; CDR2 reads FRNRAP. Trimming removed 3 bases from V and 4 bases from J, with 9 bases in between. The CDR3 has 13 amino acids. The CDR3 region is CASGFGGGETQYF. CDR3 nucleotides: TGTGCTAGTGGTTTCGGGGGAGGAGAGACCCAGTACTTC.

The V call is TRBV6-5, the J call TRBJ2-5; a possible D gene is TRBD2 (6 bases). V lost 5 bases and J 5 bases, leaving 21 bases between the germline ends. Germline V CDR1 and CDR2: MNHEY, SVGAGI. The CDR3 has 16 residues. The CDR3 region is CASSNYIGGFGETQYF. CDR3 DNA: TGTGCCAGCAGTAACTACATCGGAGGGTTCGGGGAGACCCAGTACTTC.

This clone was recorded at least ten times. This chain joins TRBV15 and TRBJ2-7, with 7 bases identical to TRBD1. V lost 6 bases to trimming and J lost 0 bases; unmatched junction nucleotides: 14. CDR1 is LNHNV, CDR2 YYDKDF, per germline (reference sequence). CDR3 length equals 17 residues. The CDR3 nucleotides are TGTGCCACCAGGACCGGGACAGAAGTAAAAGTCTCCTACGAGCAGTACTTC. Translation: CATRTGTEVKVSYEQYF. Filled out from reference TRBV15 and TRBJ2-7, the complete variable domain reads DAMVIQNPRYQVTQFGKPVTLSCSQTLNHNVMYWYQQKSSQAPKLLFHYYDKDFNNEADTPDNFQSRRPNTSFCFLDIRSPGLGDTAMYLCATRTGTEVKVSYEQYFGPGTRLTVT.

About this clone: A far larger clone differs by one base, so this is likely a read error. The rearrangement joins TRBV5-1 to TRBJ1-1; 7 bases map to TRBD1. In germline, CDR1 is SGHRS, CDR2 YFSETQ. This CDR3 has 14 amino acids. The CDR3 bases are TGCGCCAACAGCTTGGTCAGGGGGGACACTGAAGCTTTCTTT. Protein sequence: CANSLVRGDTEAFF.

The CDR3 DNA reads TGTGCCTGGAGTCCCGGGGGCGTAGAGACCCAGTACTTC. Translation gives CAWSPGGVETQYF. This rearrangement joins TRBV30 to TRBJ2-5; D may match TRBD1 or TRBD2 (6 bases each). CDR3 length: 13 residues. CDR1 GTSNPN and CDR2 SVGIG come from the germline V gene (reference sequence). Trimming removed 2 bases from V and 4 bases from J, with 11 bases in between.